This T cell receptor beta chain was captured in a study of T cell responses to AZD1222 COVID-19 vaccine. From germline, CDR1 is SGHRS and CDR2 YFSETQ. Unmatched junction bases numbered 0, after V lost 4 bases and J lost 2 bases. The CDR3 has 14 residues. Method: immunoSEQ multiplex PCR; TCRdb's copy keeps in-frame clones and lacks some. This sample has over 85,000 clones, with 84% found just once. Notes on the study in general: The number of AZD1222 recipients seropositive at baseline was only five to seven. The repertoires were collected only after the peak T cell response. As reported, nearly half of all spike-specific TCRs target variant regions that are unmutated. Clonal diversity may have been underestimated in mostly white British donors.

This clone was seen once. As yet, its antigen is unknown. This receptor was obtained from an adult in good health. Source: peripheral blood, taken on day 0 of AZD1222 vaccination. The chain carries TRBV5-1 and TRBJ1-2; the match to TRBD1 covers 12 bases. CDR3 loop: CASSGTGGNYGYTF. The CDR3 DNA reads TGCGCCAGCAGCGGGACAGGGGGCAACTATGGCTACACCTTC.